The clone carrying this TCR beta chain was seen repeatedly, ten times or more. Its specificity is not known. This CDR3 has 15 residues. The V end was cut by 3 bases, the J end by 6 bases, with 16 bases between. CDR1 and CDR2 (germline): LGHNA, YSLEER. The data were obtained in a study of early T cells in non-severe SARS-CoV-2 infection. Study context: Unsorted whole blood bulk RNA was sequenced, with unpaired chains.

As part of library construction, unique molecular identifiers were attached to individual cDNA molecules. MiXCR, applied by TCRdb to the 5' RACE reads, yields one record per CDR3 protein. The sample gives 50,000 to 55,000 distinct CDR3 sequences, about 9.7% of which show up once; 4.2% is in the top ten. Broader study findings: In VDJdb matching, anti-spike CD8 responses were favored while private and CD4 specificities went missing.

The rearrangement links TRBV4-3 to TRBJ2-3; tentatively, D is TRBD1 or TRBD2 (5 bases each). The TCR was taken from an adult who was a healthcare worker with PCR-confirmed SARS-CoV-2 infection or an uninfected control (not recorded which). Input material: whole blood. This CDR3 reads CASSQDRDLRDTQYF. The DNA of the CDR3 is TGCGCCAGCAGCCAGGACCGGGACCTGCGGGATACGCAGTATTTT.